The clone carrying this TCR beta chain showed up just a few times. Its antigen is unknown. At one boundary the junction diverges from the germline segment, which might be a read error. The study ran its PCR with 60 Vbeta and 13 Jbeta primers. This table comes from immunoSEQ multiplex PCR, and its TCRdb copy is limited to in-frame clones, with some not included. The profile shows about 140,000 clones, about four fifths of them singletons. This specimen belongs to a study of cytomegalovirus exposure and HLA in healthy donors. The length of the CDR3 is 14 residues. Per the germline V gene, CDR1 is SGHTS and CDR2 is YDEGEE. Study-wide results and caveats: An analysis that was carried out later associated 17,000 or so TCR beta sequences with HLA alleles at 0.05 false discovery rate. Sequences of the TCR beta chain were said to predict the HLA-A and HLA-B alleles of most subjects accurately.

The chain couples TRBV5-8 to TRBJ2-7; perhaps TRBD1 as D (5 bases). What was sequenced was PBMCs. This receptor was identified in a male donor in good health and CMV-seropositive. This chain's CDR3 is CASSLGSLGRPLNF. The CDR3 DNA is TGTGCCAGCAGCTTGGGGTCCCTGGGGCGTCCGCTCAACTTC.